This is a list of T cell receptor beta chains from one sample in a study of control samples from healthy donors and cancer patients. TCRdb's copy holds only in-frame clones and misses some; the assay was immunoSEQ multiplex PCR. The data contain approximately 190,000 clones, about nine tenths of them singletons. Input material: blood. These receptors came from a man between 25 and 39 years old in good health. Each CDR3 is given with its conserved first and last residue. The D gene is left open where the match is weak. Some rows have no size entry. The others give once, few or many, or a class for an expanded clone.

v_gene	j_gene	abundance	d_gene	CDR3nt	CDR3aa
TRBV2	TRBJ1-5	NA	NA	TGTGCCAGCAGACCCAACAGGGTCAATCAGCCCCAGCATTTT	CASRPNRVNQPQHF
TRBV4-1	TRBJ2-2	once	NA	TGCGCCAGCAGCCCCCTGATTGGAGGACGAAACACCGGGGAGCTGTTTTTT	CASSPLIGGRNTGELFF
TRBV6-2/TRBV6-3	TRBJ1-2	NA	TRBD1	TGTGCCAGCAGCCACAGGGGGCAGGATGGCTACACCTTC	CASSHRGQDGYTF
TRBV7-6	TRBJ2-2	NA	NA	TGTGCCAGCAGCTTAGGCCCGGGACGAAACACCGGGGAGCTGTTTTTT	CASSLGPGRNTGELFF
TRBV6-2/TRBV6-3	TRBJ2-7	NA	TRBD1	TGTGCCAGCAGTCCGGGACAGACCTACGAGCAGTACTTC	CASSPGQTYEQYF
TRBV27	TRBJ2-7	once	NA	TGTGCCAGCAGTTTTGTGGGGGAGCAGTACTTC	CASSFVGEQYF
TRBV19	TRBJ1-6	NA	NA	TGTGCCAGTAGTATGGGGACCGCCAATTCACCCCTCCACTTT	CASSMGTANSPLHF
TRBV10-3	TRBJ2-5	NA	NA	TGTGCCATCAGTGAGGGACTTCTTCAAGAGACCCAGTACTTC	CAISEGLLQETQYF
TRBV21-1	TRBJ2-7	NA	NA	TGTGCCAGCACCGAAAGACAGAATCAGGACTCCTACGAGCAGTACTTC	CASTERQNQDSYEQYF
TRBV30	TRBJ1-5	NA	NA	TGTGCCTGGAGGGGGGCTAGCAATCAGCCCCAGCATTTT	CAWRGASNQPQHF
TRBV6-5	TRBJ2-5	NA	NA	TGTGCCAGCGTAGTGAGCAGGGATGGAGAGACCCAGTACTTC	CASVVSRDGETQYF
TRBV24-1	TRBJ2-3	NA	TRBD2	TGTGCCACCAGTGCCCATTCCCTAGCGGGGTCCACAGATACGCAGTATTTT	CATSAHSLAGSTDTQYF
TRBV4-1	TRBJ2-7	NA	NA	TGCGCCAGCAGCCAAGGACCAACCCCTACCTACGAGCAGTACTTC	CASSQGPTPTYEQYF
TRBV30	TRBJ2-1	NA	TRBD2	TGTGCCTGGAGACCATGGCTAGCGGGGGGTAGTGAGCAGTTCTTC	CAWRPWLAGGSEQFF
TRBV28	TRBJ2-7	few	TRBD1	TGTGCCAGCAGTTTAGAGGGCAGGGGGAGCTACGAGCAGTACTTC	CASSLEGRGSYEQYF
TRBV5-6	TRBJ2-6	NA	NA	TGTGCCAGCAGCTTGTCGGTCTCCTCAGGGGCCAACGTCCTGACTTTC	CASSLSVSSGANVLTF
TRBV6-5	TRBJ2-3	NA	TRBD1	TGTGCCAGCAGTTACGGGACAGGGAGCACAGATACGCAGTATTTT	CASSYGTGSTDTQYF
TRBV15	TRBJ2-7	NA	NA	TGTGCCACCGCGAGACAAGACTCCTACGAGCAGTACTTC	CATARQDSYEQYF
TRBV7-9	TRBJ1-2	NA	NA	TGTGCCAGCAGCTTACCTACCCCACCCGGGAATGGCTACACCTTC	CASSLPTPPGNGYTF
TRBV5-4	TRBJ1-6	NA	TRBD1	TGTGCCAGCAGCCGGGACAGCAATTCACCCCTCCACTTT	CASSRDSNSPLHF
TRBV7-8	TRBJ1-4	NA	NA	TGTGCCAGCAGCTACGGCAGGGTTAATGAAAAACTGTTTTTT	CASSYGRVNEKLFF
TRBV10-2	TRBJ1-1	NA	NA	TGCGCCAGCGCATGGATGACGGGGCGCGGGTCCAGGGGTGAAGCTTTCTTT	CASAWMTGRGSRGEAFF
TRBV6-6	TRBJ1-2	NA	NA	TGTGCCAGCAGTTACGAAACGTCGAGGGTCGGTGGCTACACCTTC	CASSYETSRVGGYTF
TRBV24-1	TRBJ2-3	NA	TRBD2	TGTGCCACCAGTGTTAGCGGGGGAGCAGATACGCAGTATTTT	CATSVSGGADTQYF
TRBV19	TRBJ2-1	NA	TRBD2	TGTGCCAGTAGTATAGTTGGAGCGGGGGTGTACAATGAGCAGTTCTTC	CASSIVGAGVYNEQFF
TRBV12-3/TRBV12-4	TRBJ1-2	NA	NA	TGTGCCTCAGGGGCCTCAAACCGGGCTGGCTACACCTTC	CASGASNRAGYTF
TRBV7-8	TRBJ1-5	NA	NA	TGTGCCAGCAGCCAGCAGGGTATAGGACAGCCCCAGCATTTT	CASSQQGIGQPQHF
TRBV7-2	TRBJ2-3	NA	NA	TGTGCCAGCAGCTTAGTAGGGGCTACGCAGTATTTT	CASSLVGATQYF
TRBV9	TRBJ2-3	NA	TRBD2	TGTGCCAGCAGCGTTGGACTAGCGGCCACAGATACGCAGTATTTT	CASSVGLAATDTQYF
TRBV4-2	TRBJ2-7	NA	NA	TGTGCCAGCAGCCAAGATCCGCACACCTTTGAGCAGTACTTC	CASSQDPHTFEQYF
TRBV30	TRBJ1-2	NA	NA	TGTGCCTGGCACAGGGTTGGCTACACCTTC	CAWHRVGYTF
TRBV24-1	TRBJ1-5	few	NA	TGTGCCACCAGTGTCCTGGTAGATCAGCCCCAGCATTTT	CATSVLVDQPQHF
TRBV10-1	TRBJ2-7	NA	NA	TGCGCCAGCAGGCGGGGAGCCTACGAGCAGTACTTC	CASRRGAYEQYF
TRBV30	TRBJ2-5	NA	NA	TGTGCCTGGACAAGGGGGGAGACCCAGTACTTC	CAWTRGETQYF
TRBV12-3/TRBV12-4	TRBJ1-1	NA	NA	TGTGCCAGCAGTTTGCAACAGAACACTGAAGCTTTCTTT	CASSLQQNTEAFF
TRBV19	TRBJ1-2	NA	TRBD1	TGTGCCAGTAGTTGGACAGGGGGCGGTCCTAACTATGGCTACACCTTC	CASSWTGGGPNYGYTF
TRBV7-9	TRBJ1-4	NA	NA	TGTGCCAGCAGCCCGTCTAAAGTGGTTAATGAAAAACTGTTTTTT	CASSPSKVVNEKLFF
TRBV5-6	TRBJ1-6	NA	NA	TGTGCCAGCAGCTTGGGACAGAATAAGTTCTCCTATAATTCACCCCTCCACTTT	CASSLGQNKFSYNSPLHF
TRBV3-1/TRBV3-2	TRBJ2-7	NA	TRBD1	TGTGCCAGCAGCCAAGCCCCAGGGGGCATCTACGAGCAGTACTTC	CASSQAPGGIYEQYF
TRBV6-1	TRBJ2-1	NA	NA	TGTGCCAGCAGTGAAGATCTTAGGATCTTCTCCTACAATGAGCAGTTCTTC	CASSEDLRIFSYNEQFF
TRBV6-5	TRBJ2-7	NA	NA	TGTGCCAGCAGTAAAAGGGGGGACGAGCAGTACTTC	CASSKRGDEQYF
TRBV19	TRBJ1-5	NA	NA	TGTGCCAGTAGTATCTCAGGTTATAGCAATCAGCCCCAGCATTTT	CASSISGYSNQPQHF
TRBV5-1	TRBJ2-7	NA	TRBD1	TGCGCCAGCAGCTTACAGGGGGCGCAGGTATACGAGCAGTACTTC	CASSLQGAQVYEQYF
TRBV18	TRBJ1-1	NA	TRBD1	TGTGCCAGCTCACCAAGTGGGACAGGGGTCGCTGAAGCTTTCTTT	CASSPSGTGVAEAFF
TRBV6-5	TRBJ2-1	NA	NA	TGTGCCAGCAGTTCCCGGACGAGCCGGACCTACAATGAGCAGTTCTTC	CASSSRTSRTYNEQFF
TRBV19	TRBJ2-7	NA	NA	TGTGCCAGTAGTATAGAGAGCGGAGCGGAAACCTACGAGCAGTACTTC	CASSIESGAETYEQYF
TRBV23-1	TRBJ1-3	NA	TRBD1	TGCGCCAGCAGCGGGACAGGGTTTTCCTGTGGAAACACCATATATTTT	CASSGTGFSCGNTIYF
TRBV6-1	TRBJ2-1	NA	NA	TGTGCCAGCAGTGTGGAGAGAAGCCGCAGCTCCTACAATGAGCAGTTCTTC	CASSVERSRSSYNEQFF
TRBV30	TRBJ2-7	NA	TRBD2	TGTGCCTGGAGCAGCGGGGGGAATTACGAGCAGTACTTC	CAWSSGGNYEQYF
TRBV5-6	TRBJ2-7	NA	NA	TGTGCCAGCAGCTCTCGCAGGAGGAGCTCCTACGAGCAGTACTTC	CASSSRRRSSYEQYF
TRBV6-5	TRBJ1-1	NA	NA	TGTGCCAGCACCAAGGGGGGGCAGAACACTGAAGCTTTCTTT	CASTKGGQNTEAFF
TRBV9	TRBJ2-2	NA	TRBD2	TGTGCCAGCAGCGTAGGCCCGGGGGGAAACACCGGGGAGCTGTTTTTT	CASSVGPGGNTGELFF
TRBV2	TRBJ2-4	NA	TRBD2	TGTGCCAGCAGGCTAGCGGGGGGGTTCGAAAACATTCAGTACTTC	CASRLAGGFENIQYF
TRBV6-5	TRBJ1-5	NA	NA	TGTGCCAGCGGGGCGGTCCAGCCCCAGCATTTT	CASGAVQPQHF
TRBV3-1/TRBV3-2	TRBJ1-5	NA	NA	TGTGCCAGCAGCCTTCATCTTCTAACCTTTGAACAGGGAGGGAATAGCAATCAGCCCCAGCATTTT	CASSLHLLTFEQGGNSNQPQHF
TRBV7-2	TRBJ1-3	NA	NA	TGTGCCAGCAGCCTTCTCGGAAGCACCATATATTTT	CASSLLGSTIYF
TRBV5-6	TRBJ2-6	NA	NA	TGTGCCAGCAGCCGACAGGGAGGCTCTGGGGCCAACGTCCTGACTTTC	CASSRQGGSGANVLTF
TRBV19	TRBJ1-1	NA	TRBD1	TGTGCCAGTAGTATGGGACAGGGCAACACTGAAGCTTTCTTT	CASSMGQGNTEAFF
TRBV5-4	TRBJ2-2	NA	NA	TGTGCCAGCAGCTTGGAGTCGGGTGGGGAGCTGTTTTTT	CASSLESGGELFF
TRBV6-5	TRBJ1-6	few	NA	TGTGCCAGCAGTTACGGAACAGGGCATAATTCACCCCTCCACTTT	CASSYGTGHNSPLHF